These T cell receptor beta chains were read from a single sample in a study of blood T cells in healthy people across ages. TCRdb itself ran the 5' RACE reads through MiXCR, one entry per CDR3 protein. The data show about 1.8 million distinct CDR3 sequences, around 48% seen once. Specimen: blood. The receptors were sampled from a woman aged 40 to 55 in good health. CDR3s leave out the opening cysteine and the closing phenylalanine or tryptophan. Only part of the rows carry a size: once, few, many, or a class if the clone is expanded.

J gene | V gene | clone size | CDR3 protein
TRBJ2-1 | TRBV20-1 | . | RARDRIAGGREQF
TRBJ1-2 | TRBV11-2 | . | VSSLGVMVNYGYT
TRBJ2-5 | TRBV20-1 | . | SAISPGGKETQY
TRBJ1-6 | TRBV6-2/TRBV6-3 | . | ASSSRDRRIQALH
TRBJ2-1 | TRBV27 | . | ATQRQGAREQF
TRBJ2-5 | TRBV20-1 | . | SARTSFQEETQY
TRBJ2-7 | TRBV7-2 | . | ASSPEAWQPTYEQY
TRBJ2-5 | TRBV3-1 | . | ASSQDGKTQY
TRBJ2-7 | TRBV6-2/TRBV6-3 | . | ASSYGLDRYSYEQY
TRBJ1-2 | TRBV7-2 | . | ASSPGRGRGYT
TRBJ1-6 | TRBV4-1 | . | ASSQDAGGSPLH
TRBJ1-4 | TRBV7-2 | . | ASSLGPGGGEKLF
TRBJ2-3 | TRBV27 | . | ASSWAGNTDTQY
TRBJ1-4 | TRBV4-3 | . | ASSRETGRGEKLF
TRBJ1-4 | TRBV9 | . | ASSVELDGGAREKLF
TRBJ2-2 | TRBV4-2 | . | ASSQDVGLAITGELF
TRBJ2-5 | TRBV7-2 | few | ASSPQRGGSQETQY
TRBJ1-2 | TRBV4-3 | few | ASSQEGDRYGYT
TRBJ2-6 | TRBV4-1 | . | ASSQVDRGSGANVLT
TRBJ1-1 | TRBV7-2 | . | ASSLMGVGMNTEAF
TRBJ2-6 | TRBV7-2 | . | ASSLGHRVGGANVLT
TRBJ1-5 | TRBV28 | . | ASSDLTDSDQPQH
TRBJ2-4 | TRBV11-1 | few | ASSPRGVRNIQY
TRBJ1-2 | TRBV13 | . | ASRGDRGYGYT
TRBJ2-7 | TRBV11-1 | few | ASSLQSGGSYEQY
TRBJ2-1 | TRBV7-8 | . | ASSLDTGPPEYNEQF
TRBJ1-5 | TRBV20-1 | . | SARDLHNQPQH
TRBJ1-5 | TRBV7-2 | few | ASSLRPATGVSNQPQH
TRBJ2-1 | TRBV12-3/TRBV12-4 | few | ASSLVRYGGGSSNEQF
TRBJ2-7 | TRBV29-1 | . | SVTGSSTFYEQY
TRBJ2-3 | TRBV29-1 | . | SVVGQELSTDTQY
TRBJ1-5 | TRBV20-1 | few | SARGGSGNQPQH
TRBJ1-4 | TRBV20-1 | few | SAGGTGNRNEKLF
TRBJ2-3 | TRBV14 | . | ASSQTPFPGDTQY
TRBJ2-7 | TRBV20-1 | few | SAPNLNYEQY
TRBJ1-1 | TRBV20-1 | few | SAGLPNTEAF
TRBJ2-3 | TRBV5-1 | . | ASSLGPGAVDTQY
TRBJ1-5 | TRBV4-1 | . | ASSLDRDLQPQH
TRBJ1-1 | TRBV7-7 | . | ASSFLSGTANTEAF
TRBJ2-2 | TRBV6-5 | . | ASREVNTGELF
TRBJ2-1 | TRBV2 | . | ASSEAYFGVLETQF
TRBJ2-2 | TRBV4-2 | . | ASSQPGSMRTSNTGELF
TRBJ2-3 | TRBV7-3 | . | ASSGGQGPDTQY
TRBJ2-3 | TRBV29-1 | . | RTSAQRGAPDTQY
TRBJ2-3 | TRBV6-2/TRBV6-3 | . | ASSSLAGTGGTQY